This paragraph reports one TCR beta chain. This entry is derived from a study of cytomegalovirus exposure and HLA in healthy donors. Likely unrecorded immune exposures existed in these nominally healthy donors. The PCR employed 60 Vbeta primers together with 13 Jbeta primers. Sequencing was performed with immunoSEQ multiplex PCR; in TCRdb, only in-frame clones are kept and a portion is missing. The sample includes 210,000 or so clones, around 80% of them seen just once. Germline CDR1 is LNHDA and CDR2 is SQIVND (reference sequence). This CDR3 has 13 amino acids. V gave up 3 bases and J gave up 7 bases, with 12 bases separating them.

The chain couples TRBV19 to TRBJ1-2; D might be TRBD1 (6 bases). The specimen was PBMCs. The receptor was isolated from a boy aged 5-17 years in good health and CMV-seronegative. CDR3 loop: CASSISRGLGYTF. The CDR3 bases are TGTGCCAGTAGTATCAGCAGGGGCCTTGGCTACACCTTC.